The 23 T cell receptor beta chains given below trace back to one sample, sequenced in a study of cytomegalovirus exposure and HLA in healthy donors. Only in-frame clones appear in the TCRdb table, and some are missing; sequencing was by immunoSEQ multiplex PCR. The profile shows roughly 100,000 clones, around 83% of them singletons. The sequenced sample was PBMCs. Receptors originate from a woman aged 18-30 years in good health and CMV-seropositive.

The CDR3 nucleotides are TGTGCCAACGGACAGGGGCCCAATCAGCCCCAGCATTTT. This codes for CANGQGPNQPQHF. The J gene is TRBJ1-5, the V gene TRBV6-6, with TRBD1 matching over 9 bases. This CDR3 is built from 13 residues. Trimming removed 10 bases from V and 3 bases from J; junction bases left unmatched: 4. Looked up from germline, CDR1 is MNHNY and CDR2 is SVGAGI (reference sequence).

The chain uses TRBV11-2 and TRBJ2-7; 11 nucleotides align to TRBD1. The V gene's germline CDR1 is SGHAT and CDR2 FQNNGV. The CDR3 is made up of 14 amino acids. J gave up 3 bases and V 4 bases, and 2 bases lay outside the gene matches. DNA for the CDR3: TGTGCCAGCAGCTGGGGACAGGGGGACTACGAGCAGTACTTC. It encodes CASSWGQGDYEQYF.

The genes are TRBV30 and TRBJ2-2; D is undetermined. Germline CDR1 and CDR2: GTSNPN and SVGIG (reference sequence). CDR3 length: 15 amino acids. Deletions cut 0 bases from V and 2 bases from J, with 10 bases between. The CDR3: CAWSVSLLNTGELFF. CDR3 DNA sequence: TGTGCCTGGAGTGTATCTCTCCTCAACACCGGGGAGCTGTTTTTT.

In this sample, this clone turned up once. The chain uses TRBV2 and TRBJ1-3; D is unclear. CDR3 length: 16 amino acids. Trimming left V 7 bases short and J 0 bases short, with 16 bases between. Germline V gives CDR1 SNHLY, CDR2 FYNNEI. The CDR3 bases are TGTGCCAGCATCTTCTACAGCCAATTCTCTGGAAACACCATATATTTT. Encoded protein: CASIFYSQFSGNTIYF.

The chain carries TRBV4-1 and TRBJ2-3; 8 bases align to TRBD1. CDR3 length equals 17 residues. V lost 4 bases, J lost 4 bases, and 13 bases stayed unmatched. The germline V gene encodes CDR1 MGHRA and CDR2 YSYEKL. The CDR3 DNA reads TGCGCCAGCAGCCGCTTGGGACAGGTAAAAGGAGCAGATACGCAGTATTTT. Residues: CASSRLGQVKGADTQYF.

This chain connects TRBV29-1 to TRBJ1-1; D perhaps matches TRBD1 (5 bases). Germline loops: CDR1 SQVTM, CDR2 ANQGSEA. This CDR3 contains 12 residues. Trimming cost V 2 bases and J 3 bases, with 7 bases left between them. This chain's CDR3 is CSVEPGHTEAFF. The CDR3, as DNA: TGCAGCGTTGAACCAGGGCACACTGAAGCTTTCTTT.

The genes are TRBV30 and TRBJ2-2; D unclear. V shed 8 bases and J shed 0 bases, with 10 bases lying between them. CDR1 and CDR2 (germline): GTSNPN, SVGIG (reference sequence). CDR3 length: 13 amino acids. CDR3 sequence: CAGSEANTGELFF. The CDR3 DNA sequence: TGTGCCGGTTCAGAAGCGAACACCGGGGAGCTGTTTTTT.

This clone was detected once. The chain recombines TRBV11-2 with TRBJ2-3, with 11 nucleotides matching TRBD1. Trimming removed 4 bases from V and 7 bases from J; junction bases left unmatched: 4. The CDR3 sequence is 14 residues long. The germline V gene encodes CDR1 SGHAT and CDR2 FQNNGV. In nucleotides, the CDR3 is TGTGCCAGCAGCTCCGGACAGGGGGCCCATACGCAGTATTTT. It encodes CASSSGQGAHTQYF. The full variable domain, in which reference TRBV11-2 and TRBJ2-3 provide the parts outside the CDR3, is EAGVAQSPRYKIIEKRQSVAFWCNPISGHATLYWYQQILGQGPKLLIQFQNNGVVDDSQLPKDRFSAERLKGVDSTLKIQPAKLEDSAVYLCASSSGQGAHTQYFGPGTRLTVL.

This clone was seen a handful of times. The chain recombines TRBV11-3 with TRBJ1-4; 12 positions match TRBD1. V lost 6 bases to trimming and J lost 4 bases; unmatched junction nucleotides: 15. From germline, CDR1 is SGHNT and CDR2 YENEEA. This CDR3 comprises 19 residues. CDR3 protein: CASRGKRFGTGGFNEKLFF. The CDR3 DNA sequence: TGTGCCAGCAGGGGAAAGAGGTTCGGGACAGGGGGCTTTAATGAAAAACTGTTTTTT.

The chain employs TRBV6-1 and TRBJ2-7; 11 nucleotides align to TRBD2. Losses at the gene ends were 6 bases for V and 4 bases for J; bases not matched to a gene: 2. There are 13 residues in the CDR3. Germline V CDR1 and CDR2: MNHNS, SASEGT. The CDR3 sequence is CASRGLAAYEQYF. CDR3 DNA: TGTGCCAGCAGGGGACTAGCGGCGTACGAGCAGTACTTC.

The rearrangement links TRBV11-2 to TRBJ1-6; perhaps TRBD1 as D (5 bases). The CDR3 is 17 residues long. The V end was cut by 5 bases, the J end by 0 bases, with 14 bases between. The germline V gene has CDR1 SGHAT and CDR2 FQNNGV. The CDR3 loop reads CASSPRWGSSYNSPLHF. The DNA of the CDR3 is TGTGCCAGCAGCCCCCGGTGGGGCAGCTCCTATAATTCACCCCTCCACTTT.

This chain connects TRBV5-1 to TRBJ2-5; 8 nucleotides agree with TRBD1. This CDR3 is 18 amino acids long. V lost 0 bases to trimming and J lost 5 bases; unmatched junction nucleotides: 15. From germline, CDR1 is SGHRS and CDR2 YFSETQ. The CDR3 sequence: CASSLAKMAQGAGETQYF. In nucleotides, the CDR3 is TGCGCCAGCAGCTTGGCCAAAATGGCGCAGGGGGCCGGGGAGACCCAGTACTTC.

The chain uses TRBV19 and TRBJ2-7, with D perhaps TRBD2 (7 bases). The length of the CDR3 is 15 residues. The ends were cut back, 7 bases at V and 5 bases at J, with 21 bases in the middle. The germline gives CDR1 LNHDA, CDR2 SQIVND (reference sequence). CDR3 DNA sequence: TGTGCCAGTAAGGGGGGGTCGGCGGGAGATCACGAGCAGTACTTC. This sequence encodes CASKGGSAGDHEQYF.

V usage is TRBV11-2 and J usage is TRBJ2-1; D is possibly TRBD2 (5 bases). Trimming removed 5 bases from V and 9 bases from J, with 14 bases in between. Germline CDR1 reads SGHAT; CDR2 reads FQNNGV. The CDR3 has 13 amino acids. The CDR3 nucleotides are TGTGCCAGCAGCGTAACTAGTACTGGTGAGCAGTTCTTC. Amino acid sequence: CASSVTSTGEQFF.

The DNA for the CDR3 is TGTGCCAGCAGACTAAACTGGGGCAGCCCAGATACGCAGTATTTT. It is translated as CASRLNWGSPDTQYF. This chain joins TRBV27 and TRBJ2-3; the D gene is possibly TRBD1 (5 bases). Germline CDR1 is MNHEY and CDR2 is SMNVEV (reference sequence). The CDR3 totals 15 residues. Deletions cut 6 bases from V and 4 bases from J, with 17 bases between.

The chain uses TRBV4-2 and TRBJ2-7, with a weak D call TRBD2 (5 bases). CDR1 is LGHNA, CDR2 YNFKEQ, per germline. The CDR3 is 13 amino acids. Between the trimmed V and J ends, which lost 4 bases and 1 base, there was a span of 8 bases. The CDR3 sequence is CASSRERSYEQYF. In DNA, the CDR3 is TGTGCCAGCAGCCGGGAGCGATCCTACGAGCAGTACTTC.

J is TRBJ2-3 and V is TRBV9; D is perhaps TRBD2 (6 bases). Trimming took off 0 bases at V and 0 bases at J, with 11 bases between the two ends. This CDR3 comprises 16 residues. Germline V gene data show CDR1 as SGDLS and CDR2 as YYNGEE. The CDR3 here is CASSVGDGGSTDTQYF. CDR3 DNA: TGTGCCAGCAGCGTAGGGGACGGGGGTAGCACAGATACGCAGTATTTT.

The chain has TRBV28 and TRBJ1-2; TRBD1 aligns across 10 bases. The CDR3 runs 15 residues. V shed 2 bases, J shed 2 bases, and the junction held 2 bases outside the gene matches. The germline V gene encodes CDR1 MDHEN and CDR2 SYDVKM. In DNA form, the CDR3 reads TGTGCCAGCAGTTTAGAGGACAGGGGGAACTATGGCTACACCTTC. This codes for CASSLEDRGNYGYTF.

The CDR3 DNA reads TGTGCCACCAGCAGAGATCAAGCAGGGACTGGTGAAAAACTGTTTTTT. This encodes CATSRDQAGTGEKLFF. J is TRBJ1-4 and V is TRBV15, with D tentatively TRBD1 (5 bases). The ends were cut back, 0 bases at V and 7 bases at J, with 15 bases in the middle. This CDR3 region has 16 residues. From germline, CDR1 is LNHNV and CDR2 YYDKDF (reference sequence). Together with reference TRBV15 and TRBJ1-4, the CDR3 gives the full variable domain: DAMVIQNPRYQVTQFGKPVTLSCSQTLNHNVMYWYQQKSSQAPKLLFHYYDKDFNNEADTPDNFQSRRPNTSFCFLDIRSPGLGDTAMYLCATSRDQAGTGEKLFFGSGTQLSVL.

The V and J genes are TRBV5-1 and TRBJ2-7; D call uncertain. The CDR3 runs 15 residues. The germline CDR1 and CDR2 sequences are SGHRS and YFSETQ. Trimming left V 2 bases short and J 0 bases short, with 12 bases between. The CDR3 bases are TGCGCCAGCAGCTTCGGGTCTCAGAGCTCCTACGAGCAGTACTTC. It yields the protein CASSFGSQSSYEQYF.

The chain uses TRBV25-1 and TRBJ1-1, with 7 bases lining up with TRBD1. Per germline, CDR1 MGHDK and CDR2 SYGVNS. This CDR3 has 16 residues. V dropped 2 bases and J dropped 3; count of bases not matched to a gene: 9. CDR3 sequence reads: CASSEQIQGLYTEAFF. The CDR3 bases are TGTGCCAGCAGTGAACAAATACAGGGGTTGTACACTGAAGCTTTCTTT.

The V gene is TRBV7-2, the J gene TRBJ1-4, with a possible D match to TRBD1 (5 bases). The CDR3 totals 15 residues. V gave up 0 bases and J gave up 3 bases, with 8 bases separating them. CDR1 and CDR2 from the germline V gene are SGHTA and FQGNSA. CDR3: CASSLARAANEKLFF. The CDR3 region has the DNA TGTGCCAGCAGCTTAGCCAGGGCTGCTAATGAAAAACTGTTTTTT.

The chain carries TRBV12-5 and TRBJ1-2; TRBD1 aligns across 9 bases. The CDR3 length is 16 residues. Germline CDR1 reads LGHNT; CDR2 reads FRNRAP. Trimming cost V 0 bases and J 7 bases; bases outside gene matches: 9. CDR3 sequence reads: CASGLVTGGLTSGYTF. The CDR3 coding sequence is TGTGCTAGTGGTTTGGTAACAGGGGGCCTTACCTCTGGCTACACCTTC.